This record concerns one T cell receptor beta chain sequence. These data originate in a study of chemoradiotherapy in HPV16-positive cancers. Study details: Candidate HPV-specific T-cell clones and common TCR motifs came from functional assays in a couple of HPV16-positive patients.

Sequenced by immunoSEQ multiplex PCR; TCRdb stores in-frame clones only, minus some. The repertoire consists of 16,000 or so clones, with 60% to 80% occurring once and the leading ten covering roughly 8%. Over chemoradiotherapy, repertoires were sampled more than once. The origin of this receptor is a human donor with HPV-associated anogenital cancer. Specimen: tumor tissue, collected from a patient who underwent chemoradiotherapy.

CDR3 in amino acids: CASSDWTGGGEQYF. The CDR3 nucleotides are TGCGCCAGCAGTGATTGGACAGGGGGCGGTGAGCAGTACTTC. The chain couples TRBV10-2 to TRBJ2-7; 11 positions agree with TRBD1. The CDR3 is 14 residues long. Per the germline V gene, CDR1 is WSHSY and CDR2 is SAAADI. With V trimmed by 3 bases and J by 7 bases, 5 bases remained unmatched.